One and the same sample provided the 11 T cell receptor beta chains below, sequenced in a study of long-term antiretroviral therapy in people with HIV (dated by TCRdb to between 2020 and 2023). Sequencing of the TRB variable region was done with the immunoSEQ hsTCRB v3.0 assay at survey level resolution. Not all clones reach the TCRdb copy of this immuneACCESS table, which keeps in-frame sequences only. Checked studies attribute under half of the gap to unresolved V genes and leave the rest unexplained. In this sample the table shows about 24,000 clones, 80% to 90% of which occur a single time. The ten largest clones capture more than 8.5% of the sample. Sequencing used unsorted PBMCs, obtained 1.8 years before starting antiretroviral therapy. These receptors came from a man between 45 and 60 years old with HIV.

V usage is TRBV2 and J usage is TRBJ2-1; no reliable D call. The CDR3 sequence is 11 residues long. Germline CDR1 is SNHLY and CDR2 is FYNNEI. V was cut by 4 bases and J by 2 bases, with 0 bases left in between. CDR3 nucleotide sequence: TGTGCCAGCAGTGCCTACAATGAGCAGTTCTTC. This gives the protein CASSAYNEQFF.

This clone was counted only a few times. The chain's CDR3 is CASSPPRGGYVTDTQYF. CDR3 DNA sequence: TGTGCCAGCAGTCCACCACGGGGTGGGTATGTCACAGATACGCAGTATTTT. The rearrangement links TRBV28 to TRBJ2-3, with D possibly being TRBD2 (5 bases). Trimming removed 5 bases from V and 2 bases from J, with 20 bases in between. CDR3 length equals 17 residues. CDR1 is MDHEN, CDR2 SYDVKM, per germline.

The chain uses TRBV6-5 and TRBJ2-1, with D unresolved. V was cut by 2 bases and J by 6 bases, with 14 bases left in between. Germline V gene sequence: CDR1 MNHEY, CDR2 SVGAGI. The CDR3 spans 15 residues. For the CDR3, the DNA is TGTGCCAGCAGTTACCATCAGGCGGTAGTCAATGAGCAGTTCTTC. Translated, it gives CASSYHQAVVNEQFF.

The chain employs TRBV10-2 and TRBJ2-7, with D possibly TRBD1 on 7 matching bases. Germline CDR1 reads WSHSY; CDR2 reads SAAADI. V was clipped by 6 bases and J by 3 bases, with 15 bases between them. There are 14 residues in the CDR3. As DNA, the CDR3 is TGCGCCAGCAGCCACGGACAGGACTACTACGAGCAGTACTTC. The encoded protein is CASSHGQDYYEQYF.

This clone was recorded only once. The chain is built from TRBV15 and TRBJ2-1; weak D call: TRBD1 (5 bases). The germline V gene has CDR1 LNHNV and CDR2 YYDKDF (reference sequence). The CDR3 sequence is 13 residues long. Trimming stripped 2 bases from V and 5 bases from J, with 7 bases between. Here the CDR3 reads CATSRRQNNEQFF. The CDR3 bases are TGTGCCACCAGCAGACGACAGAACAATGAGCAGTTCTTC. The whole variable domain, remainder taken from reference TRBV15 and TRBJ2-1, is DAMVIQNPRYQVTQFGKPVTLSCSQTLNHNVMYWYQQKSSQAPKLLFHYYDKDFNNEADTPDNFQSRRPNTSFCFLDIRSPGLGDTAMYLCATSRRQNNEQFFGPGTRLTVL.

The rearrangement joins TRBV7-9 to TRBJ2-7; possibly TRBD1 for D (8 bases). The CDR3 totals 15 residues. The V end lost 1 base, the J end lost 4 bases, and 14 bases lay between the germline ends. Germline CDR1 is SEHNR and CDR2 is FQNEAQ (reference sequence). The CDR3 spells CASSLGEQGGYEQYF. The CDR3 region has the DNA TGTGCCAGCAGCTTAGGTGAACAGGGGGGGTACGAGCAGTACTTC.

The J gene is TRBJ2-1, the V gene TRBV10-3; a possible D gene is TRBD2 (6 bases). V gave up 9 bases and J gave up 6 bases, with 12 bases separating them. CDR1 and CDR2 (germline): ENHRY, SYGVKD. This CDR3 is built from 12 residues. In DNA, the CDR3 is TGTGCCATTACCGGGGGAGGCAATGAGCAGTTCTTC. It codes for CAITGGGNEQFF.

The rearrangement uses TRBV10-2 and TRBJ1-1; 10 bases are a match to TRBD1. V lost 6 bases, J lost 3 bases, and 7 bases stayed unmatched. The CDR3 consists of 15 residues. Germline loops: CDR1 WSHSY, CDR2 SAAADI. Written as DNA, the CDR3 is TGCGCCAGCAGGGCCGGGACAGGGGTGTACACTGAAGCTTTCTTT. Amino acids: CASRAGTGVYTEAFF.

The J gene is TRBJ2-7, the V gene TRBV7-9; weak D call: TRBD1 (6 bases). The V end was cut by 4 bases, the J end by 5 bases, with 18 bases between. Germline V gene data show CDR1 as SEHNR and CDR2 as FQNEAQ (reference sequence). CDR3 length: 15 amino acids. The CDR3 DNA follows: TGTGCCAGCAGCTCTCCGGAACAGGGTCACCACGAGCAGTACTTC. It specifies CASSSPEQGHHEQYF.

J is TRBJ1-4 and V is TRBV28, with D perhaps TRBD1 (5 bases). V lost 4 bases, J lost 7 bases, and 13 bases lay in between. The CDR3 consists of 14 residues. CDR1 MDHEN and CDR2 SYDVKM come from the germline V gene. The CDR3 coding sequence is TGTGCCAGCAGTTCCGGGACTGGGCCTGAAAAACTGTTTTTT. This gives the protein CASSSGTGPEKLFF.

The chain couples TRBV5-1 to TRBJ2-7; TRBD2 might be the D (6 bases). Germline CDR1 is SGHRS and CDR2 is YFSETQ. The CDR3 runs to 15 residues. V lost 0 bases and J 0 bases, leaving 10 bases between the germline ends. The CDR3 region has the DNA TGCGCCAGCAGCTTGGATGGGAGGAGCTCCTACGAGCAGTACTTC. It is translated as CASSLDGRSSYEQYF.